A single sample gave rise to the 13 T cell receptor beta chains below, sequenced in a study of blood T cells in healthy people across ages. Using a J-beta primer mix together with a sample-barcoded 5' primer, a second PCR was run for about 6 to 12 cycles. TCRdb passed the 5' RACE reads through MiXCR, listing each CDR3 protein once. The sample includes 800,000 or so distinct CDR3 sequences, around 25% of them seen just once. These same data were also listed under a study on T cells of mothers and their children.

Sequenced sample: blood. These receptors were obtained from a boy aged 5-17 years in good health.

This sequence joins TRBV28 and TRBJ2-7, with TRBD1 identical over 10 bases. V gave up 1 base and J gave up 7 bases; unmatched junction bases: 4. Germline V gene lookup returns CDR1 MDHEN and CDR2 SYDVKM. CDR3 length equals 14 residues. CDR3 coding DNA: TGTGCCAGCAGTTTATCGGGGACAGGGGTAGAGCAGTACTTC. Translating gives CASSLSGTGVEQYF.

This clonotype was observed a few times. The V call is TRBV6-6, the J call TRBJ1-5; D perhaps matches TRBD1 (6 bases). The CDR3 has 13 residues. Germline V gene data show CDR1 as MNHNY and CDR2 as SVGAGI (reference sequence). V lost 7 bases and J 7 bases, leaving 14 bases between the germline ends. The CDR3 loop is CASTLRGTQPQHF. For the CDR3, the DNA is TGTGCCAGCACCCTCCGAGGGACACAGCCCCAGCATTTT.

This clonotype appeared a few times. The rearrangement links TRBV12-3 or TRBV12-4 to TRBJ2-3; 12 bases fit TRBD2. V shed 5 bases and J 5 bases; nucleotides not matched to a gene: 11. This CDR3 has 17 residues. The CDR3 loop is CASSPTTSGGPEDTQYF. The CDR3 DNA follows: TGTGCCAGCAGTCCCACTACTAGCGGGGGGCCCGAAGATACGCAGTATTTT.

The CDR3 DNA reads TGCAGCGTTCTGGGGATGGACGAGCAGTACTTC. Translated, it gives CSVLGMDEQYF. The genes are TRBV29-1 and TRBJ2-7; D is uncertain. Germline CDR1 and CDR2: SQVTM and ANQGSEA. Trimming shortened V by 5 bases and J by 5 bases, and 10 bases separated the two germline ends. This CDR3 has 11 amino acids.

The rearrangement links TRBV6-1 to TRBJ2-2, with 7 positions matching TRBD1. Trimming took 6 bases from V and 2 from J; bases not matched to a gene: 9. CDR1 and CDR2 from the germline V gene are MNHNS and SASEGT. The CDR3 sequence is 16 residues long. The CDR3 coding sequence is TGTGCCAGCAGATGGGACAGCCCTCAAAACACCGGGGAGCTGTTTTTT. This codes for CASRWDSPQNTGELFF.

This clonotype was counted between two and nine times. CDR3 loop: CSAVSGGEETQYF. In DNA form, the CDR3 reads TGCAGCGCCGTTAGCGGGGGTGAAGAGACCCAGTACTTC. The V gene is TRBV29-1, the J gene TRBJ2-1; 9 bases are shared with TRBD2. The J call is uncertain, as TRBJ2-5 better fits the DNA end. CDR3 size: 13 residues. Germline loops: CDR1 SQVTM, CDR2 ANQGSEA.

This sequence joins TRBV27 and TRBJ2-7; a possible D gene is TRBD2 (6 bases). The ends were cut back, 7 bases at V and 2 bases at J, with 9 bases in the middle. CDR3 size: 12 residues. Per the germline V gene, CDR1 is MNHEY and CDR2 is SMNVEV (reference sequence). CDR3 coding DNA: TGTGCCAGCATGGGGGGTCCCTACGAGCAGTACTTC. It is translated as CASMGGPYEQYF.

The chain joins TRBV28 to TRBJ1-6, with D uncertain. V shed 3 bases and J shed 10 bases, with 7 bases lying between them. Germline CDR1 MDHEN, CDR2 SYDVKM. This CDR3 region has 12 residues. CDR3 loop: CASSLGISPLHF. CDR3 nucleotides: TGTGCCAGCAGTTTGGGGATCTCACCCCTCCACTTT.

The chain is built from TRBV4-3 and TRBJ2-7; D is perhaps TRBD2 (6 bases). The germline CDR1 and CDR2 sequences are LGHNA and YSLEER. CDR3 length equals 12 residues. The CDR3 DNA reads TGCGCAGTACAGGAGGGCTTGTACGAGCAGTACTTC. This sequence encodes CAVQEGLYEQYF.

This clonotype was observed a single time. CDR3 amino acids: CASSRTGQVVWETQYF. In DNA form, the CDR3 reads TGTGCCAGCAGCCGAACGGGACAGGTGGTTTGGGAGACCCAGTACTTC. V and J are TRBV3-1 and TRBJ2-5, with TRBD1 identical over 8 bases. Germline trimming cut 4 bases from V and 5 bases from J; bases unmatched to any gene: 12. CDR3 length: 16 amino acids. The germline V gene has CDR1 LGHDT and CDR2 YNNKEL (reference sequence).

V usage is TRBV11-2 and J usage is TRBJ2-2, with no clear D. Between the trimmed V and J ends, which lost 0 bases and 7 bases, there was a span of 9 bases. Per the germline V gene, CDR1 is SGHAT and CDR2 is FQNNGV. This CDR3 spans 14 amino acids. CDR3 protein: CASSLDPGLGELFF. As DNA, the CDR3 is TGTGCCAGCAGCTTAGATCCGGGCCTCGGGGAGCTGTTTTTT.

This clonotype occurred a few times. This chain connects TRBV7-2 to TRBJ1-5; perhaps TRBD1 as D (5 bases). CDR3 length: 14 residues. Per the germline V gene, CDR1 is SGHTA and CDR2 is FQGNSA. V lost 4 bases, J lost 4 bases, and 11 bases lay in between. In DNA form, the CDR3 reads TGTGCCAGCAGCTGGGACGCCGAAAATCAGCCCCAGCATTTT. This translates into CASSWDAENQPQHF.

This chain joins TRBV20-1 and TRBJ2-7; D gene uncertain. Looked up from germline, CDR1 is DFQATT and CDR2 is SNEGSKA (reference sequence). Trimming removed 3 bases from V and 1 base from J, with 10 bases in between. This CDR3 has 13 amino acids. The CDR3 DNA reads TGCAGTGCTAGTAGCCAGCTTTCCTACGAGCAGTACTTC. Its translation: CSASSQLSYEQYF.